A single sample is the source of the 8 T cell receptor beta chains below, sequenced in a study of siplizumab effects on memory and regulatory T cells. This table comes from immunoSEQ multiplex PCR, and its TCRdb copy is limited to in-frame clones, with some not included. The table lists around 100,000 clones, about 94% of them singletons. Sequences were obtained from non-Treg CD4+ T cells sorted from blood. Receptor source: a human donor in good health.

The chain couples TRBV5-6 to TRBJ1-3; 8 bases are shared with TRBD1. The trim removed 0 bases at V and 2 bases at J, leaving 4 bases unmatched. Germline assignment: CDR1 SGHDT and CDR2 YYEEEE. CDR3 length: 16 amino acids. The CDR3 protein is CASSLAGQGTGNTIYF. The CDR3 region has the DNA TGTGCCAGCAGCTTGGCCGGACAGGGTACTGGAAACACCATATATTTT. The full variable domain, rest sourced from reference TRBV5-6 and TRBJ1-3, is DAGVTQSPTHLIKTRGQQVTLRCSPKSGHDTVSWYQQALGQGPQFIFQYYEEEERQRGNFPDRFSGHQFPNYSSELNVNALLLGDSALYLCASSLAGQGTGNTIYFGEGSWLTVV.

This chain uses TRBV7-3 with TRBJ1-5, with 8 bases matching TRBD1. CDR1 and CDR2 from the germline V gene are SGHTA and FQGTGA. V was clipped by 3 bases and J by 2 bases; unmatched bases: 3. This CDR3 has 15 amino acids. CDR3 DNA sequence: TGTGCCAGCAGCTTTGGACAGGGCGGCAATCAGCCCCAGCATTTT. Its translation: CASSFGQGGNQPQHF.

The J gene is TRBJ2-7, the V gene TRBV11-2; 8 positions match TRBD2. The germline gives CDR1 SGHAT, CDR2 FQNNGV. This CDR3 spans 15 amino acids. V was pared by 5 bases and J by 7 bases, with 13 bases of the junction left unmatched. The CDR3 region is CASSPRGAGEFEQYF. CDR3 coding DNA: TGTGCCAGCAGCCCCCGGGGAGCGGGAGAGTTTGAGCAGTACTTC.

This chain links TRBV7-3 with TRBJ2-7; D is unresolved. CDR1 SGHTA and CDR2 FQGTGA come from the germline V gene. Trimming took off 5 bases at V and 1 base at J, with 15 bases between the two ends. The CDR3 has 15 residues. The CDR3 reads CASSPGPHTSYEQYF. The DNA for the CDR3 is TGTGCCAGCAGCCCCGGACCCCACACATCCTACGAGCAGTACTTC.

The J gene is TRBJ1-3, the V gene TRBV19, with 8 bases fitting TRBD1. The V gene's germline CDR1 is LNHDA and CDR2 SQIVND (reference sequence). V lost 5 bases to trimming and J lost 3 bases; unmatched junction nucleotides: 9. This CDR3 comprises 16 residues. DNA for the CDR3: TGTGCCAGTAGTCGATCCTCAGGGGGCTTTGGAAACACCATATATTTT. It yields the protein CASSRSSGGFGNTIYF.

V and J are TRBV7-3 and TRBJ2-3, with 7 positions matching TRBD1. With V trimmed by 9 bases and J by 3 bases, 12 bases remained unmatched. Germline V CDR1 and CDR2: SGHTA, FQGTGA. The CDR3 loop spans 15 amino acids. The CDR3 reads CASTGTASGTDTQYF. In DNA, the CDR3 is TGTGCCAGTACGGGGACAGCCTCCGGGACAGATACGCAGTATTTT.

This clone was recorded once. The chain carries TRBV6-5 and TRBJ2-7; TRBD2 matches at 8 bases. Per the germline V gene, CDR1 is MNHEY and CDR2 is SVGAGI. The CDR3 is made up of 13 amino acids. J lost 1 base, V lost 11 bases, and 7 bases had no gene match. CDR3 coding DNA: TGTGCCGCCGGGGGGGTTAGGTCCTACGAGCAGTACTTC. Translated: CAAGGVRSYEQYF.

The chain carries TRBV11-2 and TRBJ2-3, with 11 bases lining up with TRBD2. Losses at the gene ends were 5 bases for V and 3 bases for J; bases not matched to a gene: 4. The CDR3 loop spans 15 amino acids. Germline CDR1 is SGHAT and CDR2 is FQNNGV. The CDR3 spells CASSLSGRVTDTQYF. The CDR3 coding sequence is TGTGCCAGCAGCCTTAGCGGGAGGGTAACAGATACGCAGTATTTT.